This T cell receptor beta chain is drawn from a study of blood T cell repertoires in COVID-19. Background on the study: The samples span acute and convalescent COVID-19 from the United States, Italy and Spain. Sources were T cells, B-cell-depleted T cells, or PBMCs; the material itself was cDNA or gDNA.

Profiled with immunoSEQ multiplex PCR; TCRdb holds only in-frame clones, not every one. The sample has a few hundred thousand clones, 90% seen once. Germline V CDR1 and CDR2: MNHEY, SMNVEV (reference sequence). The V gene end was trimmed by 11 bases and the J gene end by 0 bases; junction bases not matched to a gene: 5. The CDR3 has 13 residues. This clone was found once. The specimen sequenced was peripheral blood. The sequence was collected from an older woman with COVID-19, enrolled during active disease. The rearrangement joins TRBV27 to TRBJ1-2; 8 nucleotides match TRBD1. The CDR3 is CASQGAANYGYTF. As DNA, the CDR3 is TGTGCCTCCCAGGGGGCGGCTAACTATGGCTACACCTTC.